This TCR beta chain was found in a study of shared clonotypes between healthy human individuals. The assay was immunoSEQ multiplex PCR, and TCRdb's table has in-frame clones only and misses some. The sample has roughly 600,000 clones; 98% are singletons. Terminally differentiated effector memory CD45RA+ cells were excluded from the naive CD8 cells, which were CD45RO-negative and positively selected for CCR7. Germline loops: CDR1 ENHRY, CDR2 SYGVKD. The V end lost 6 bases, the J end lost 2 bases, and 11 bases lay between the germline ends. The CDR3 runs to 13 residues. The chain has TRBV10-3 and TRBJ2-7; D tentatively reads TRBD1 or TRBD2 (5 bases each). The sequenced sample consisted of naive CD8+ T cells sorted from blood. The sequence was collected from a man aged 30 to 39 in good health. As DNA, the CDR3 is TGTGCCATCAGCCGGGACCAAACCTACGAGCAGTACTTC. Residues: CAISRDQTYEQYF.